This record looks at one TCR beta chain sequence and its context. The CDR3 is 15 residues long. The V and J ends lost 1 base and 6 bases, in that order; junction bases with no gene match: 5. CDR1 SGHVS and CDR2 FNYEAQ come from the germline V gene. Per the authors' pipeline: Cell counts per sample came from amplifying reference gene primers. The method was immunoSEQ multiplex PCR; TCRdb's version includes in-frame clones alone and lacks a portion of them. V and J calls and clone size follow that table, whereas D and trimming were derived from the DNA. The table has 310,000 or so clones, 86% seen once; the top ten hold around 1.5%. This sample was taken from a study of blood T cell repertoires in COVID-19.

The V gene is TRBV7-6, the J gene TRBJ1-1; 10 bases match TRBD1. This TCR derives from a woman aged 50 to 65 with acute or convalescent COVID-19. Sequenced: peripheral blood. The CDR3 DNA sequence: TGTGCCAGCAGCTTAGTCGAGACAGGGGGCTCTGAAGCTTTCTTT. This codes for CASSLVETGGSEAFF.